This T cell receptor (beta chain) was retrieved from a study of Graves' ophthalmopathy and Graves' hyperthyroidism. CDR1 and CDR2 from the germline V gene are SEHNR and FQNEAQ (reference sequence). V lost 5 bases to trimming and J lost 4 bases; unmatched junction nucleotides: 6. The CDR3 covers 16 residues. This clonotype was picked up many times. Recruitment covered hyperthyroidism patients aged 18 to 65 whose new diagnosis was of under 2 months' duration. Physicians reached a diagnosis by relying on clinical symptoms, serum thyroxine, TRAb, thyroid ultrasound and orbital computed tomography. RNA transcripts were the source from which TCR beta CDR3 regions were amplified. HTBI primers were used in a first-round RT-PCR, which preceded a second-round multiplex PCR. MiXCR was run by TCRdb on the multiplex PCR reads, yielding one entry per CDR3 protein. Of around 520,000 distinct CDR3 sequences detected, about 35% appear once; the ten largest clones hold about 4.2%.

The V and J genes are TRBV7-9 and TRBJ2-5; 14 nucleotides agree with TRBD2. The sequencing input was peripheral blood or thyroid tissue (not recorded which). This TCR derives from an adult man with Graves' hyperthyroidism. The CDR3 here is CASSGTSGSERETQYF. In DNA form, the CDR3 reads TGTGCCAGCAGCGGGACTAGCGGGAGTGAAAGAGAGACCCAGTACTTC. Together with reference TRBV7-9 and TRBJ2-5, the CDR3 gives the full variable domain: DTGVSQNPRHKITKRGQNVTFRCDPISEHNRLYWYRQTLGQGPEFLTYFQNEAQLEKSRLLSDRFSAERPKGSFSTLEIQRTEQGDSAMYLCASSGTSGSERETQYFGPGTRLLVL.